This T cell receptor beta chain was recovered during a study of cytomegalovirus exposure and HLA in healthy donors (dated by TCRdb to 2016 to 2017). Study-wide context: An earlier analysis of roughly 570 of the donors reported over 250 Gb of sequence data and some 110 million unique TCR beta sequences obtained from around 170 million T cells. Rather than drawing on any new phenotypic data, the later analysis identified candidate immune exposures from TCR beta sequences and the way those sequences occurred across donors. HLA typing included class I and class II loci at four-digit resolution. A separate validation cohort of roughly 110 different subjects was used in addition to the roughly 620-subject first cohort. Donor age, sex, ethnicity and CMV serostatus were compiled alongside the repertoire data. The aim of the study was to test whether cataloging public T cell receptors could identify signatures of past pathogen exposure. All discovery cohort repertoires had been generated on a single sequencing platform. In an earlier analysis of 550 to 700 of the donors, high-throughput TCR beta sequencing was used to judge whether each TCR beta V gene segment behaved as functional or pseudogenic. In a later genetic analysis, genome-wide SNP genotypes for about three fifths of the roughly 670 donors were used, and that subset was treated as a discovery cohort. Using immunosequencing, the study profiled T cell repertoires from fewer than 700 subjects and related those repertoires to cytomegalovirus serostatus. Of the 350 to 400 genotyped donors, about 80% fell in the genetic ancestry cluster associated with self-reported Caucasian donors. About five DR-DQ haplotypes were treated as single units for association and clustering because of strong linkage in the cohort. To study patterns of TCR occurrence, a later analysis re-analyzed previously published TCR beta repertoires from 666 donors and added high-resolution HLA genotyping. High-throughput TCR immunosequencing, statistical association of individual TCRs with disease status, and machine learning were combined to predict cytomegalovirus infection status. An early release that covered more than 550 HLA-typed donors contained about 300 gigabases of sequencing data and around 85 million unique TCR sequences. The number of donors typed differed by locus, with roughly 620-640 for A, B, C, DRB1 and DQB1, more than 500 for DQA1, 600 to 610 for DPA1, and around 430 for DPB1. Across under 500 genotyped donors of the cohort, an average of approximately 200,000 unique TCR beta nucleotide sequences per donor were sequenced, and around 20% of those sequences were non-productive. What the research found in general, with its limitations: According to a later genetic analysis, donors in an Asian-associated ancestry cluster had fewer N-insertions in productive TCRs than the approximately 710-donor mean. The classifier was reported to diagnose cytomegalovirus status with high specificity and sensitivity in both the original cohort and the validation cohort. In a later analysis, TCR association rates were found to vary across HLA loci, with the most associated TCRs seen for DRB1 alleles and the fewest for HLA-C alleles. While some public TCRs were present in many individuals, most TCR sequences turned up only very rarely across donors. In this cohort, only TCR beta chains were sequenced, and detectable features were limited by the absence of alpha or paired-chain data. Because some donors lacked HLA typing at each locus, the association tests relied only on the typed subset. In vitro tests confirmed that a few of the cytomegalovirus-associated TCR beta chains recognize cytomegalovirus antigens. An association between a missense DCLRE1C variant and V-gene and J-gene trimming of TCR beta chains was found in a later genetic analysis and replicated in an independent cohort. The authors suggested that the approach could potentially be extended to other disease states and immunological phenotypes. The only immune exposure information available for the cohort was CMV serostatus. According to a later analysis, most CMV-associated TCR beta chains appeared to be HLA-restricted, and the HLA associations seemed to be driven largely by CMV exposure. Correlated functional status among segregating V segments might reflect linkage disequilibrium, but an unknown experimental factor could not be ruled out. Presence/absence analyses assumed roughly uniform sequencing depth across donors, an assumption that may not hold. When HLA alleles, especially DR and DQ, strongly co-occurred, attributing TCR associations to individual alleles was difficult. The study listed 150 to 200 TCR beta chains as associated with cytomegalovirus. In a later analysis, HLA-associated TCR beta chains were found to be more clonally expanded and to have lower generation probabilities than equally common non-associated chains. A further reported finding was that TCR beta sequences accurately predicted the HLA-A and HLA-B alleles for most subjects in the first cohort. The sequencing pipeline was judged likely to have produced a cluster of highly shared sequence variants as a technical artifact. The 87-base-pair reads could not distinguish some IMGT-functional V segments, including TRBV6-2 and TRBV6-3, so those segments were excluded. Because counts were too low, about 15 rarely observed V segments, including chromosome 9 orphons, were left out of the earlier analysis of 587 of the donors. In a later analysis, several top co-occurrence clusters were reported to appear linked to parvovirus B19, influenza, CMV and Epstein-Barr virus. An earlier analysis of approximately 530 of the donors showed that most TCR beta V segments appeared in productive rearrangements either about 87% or about 30% of the time, which broadly matched IMGT annotations. A later analysis associated roughly 17,000 TCR beta sequences with specific HLA alleles at a false discovery rate of 0.05.

About this clone itself: Its antigen specificity is not known. No much larger clone is present one base from it, and per-base qualities are unavailable.

Compared with germline, V lacks 0 bases and J lacks 4 bases; bases without a gene match: 18. The CDR3, from cysteine to phenylalanine, totals 20 residues. CDR3 DNA only is kept here, 60 bases in frame from base 1. The germline V gene supplies CDR1 SGHAT and CDR2 FQNNGV. Libraries came from the immunoSEQ multiplex PCR assay. For the multiplex PCR, a mixture combining 60 forward primers for TCR Vbeta segments and 13 reverse primers for TCR Jbeta segments was used. Amplification of the CDR3 region of rearranged TCR beta genes was performed with a multiplex PCR assay on genomic DNA. The Illumina HiSeq System was used to sequence the amplified TCR beta libraries as 87-base-pair reads. Turning to the authors' computational methods: A later analysis counted approximately 84 million unique TCR beta chains across the 670 or so repertoires, and some 11 million of these chains were shared by at least two donors. To remove PCR and sequencing errors, raw reads were error-corrected and collapsed into unique sequences using a nearest-neighbor algorithm that merged closely related sequences. CDR3 sequences were aligned to IMGT reference sequences to assign V, D and J gene segments. Each retained sequence needed at least a six-nucleotide match to both a V gene segment and a J gene segment. A rearrangement was called productive if the CDR3 had no stop codons and remained in frame with V and J, and every other rearrangement was called non-productive. Following IMGT convention, CDR3 was defined as the stretch from the second conserved V-encoded cysteine to the conserved J-encoded phenylalanine. The earlier analysis of about 570 of the donors excluded any sequence lacking an unambiguous match to a single V gene segment. An earlier analysis of some 500 of the donors classified V segments as functional when productive rearrangements were above 56.7% and as segregating when the standard deviation between donors was above 5%. A statistical classification framework was developed to diagnose cytomegalovirus status using the catalog of TCR beta chain sequences. In a later analysis, V and J genes were assigned by comparing TCR nucleotide sequences against IMGT/GENE-DB human TR gene sequences. In a later analysis, CDR3 sequences and most-parsimonious VDJ recombination scenarios were assigned using the TCRdist pipeline. In a later analysis, every TCR beta chain was defined by the combination of its CDR3 amino acid sequence and its V-gene family, and reads without a unique V-gene family were dropped. To address suspected cross-contamination and a sequencing artifact, a later analysis removed 592 highly shared, low-generation-probability nucleotide sequences. In a later analysis, a clonal expansion index was calculated for each public chain from normalized within-repertoire ranks of inferred template counts. A later analysis computed generation probabilities with a VDJ recombination model fitted to out-of-frame rearrangements, and checked the results against IGoR. In a later analysis, hypergeometric tests were used to score TCR-TCR, TCR-HLA and TCR-CMV co-occurrence, with a repertoire-size bias correction applied to TCR pairs. To estimate false discovery rates, a later analysis permuted the HLA or CMV assignments 20 times. In a later analysis, co-occurring TCRs were grouped using DBSCAN, with TCRdist sequence similarity added in when clustering inside HLA-allele-positive subsets. For co-occurrence clustering, repertoires with fewer than 30,000 or more than 120,000 public chains were excluded, along with five repertoires with anomalous nucleotide sharing. TCRdb obtained this table from immuneACCESS and retained in-frame rearrangements with V and J assigned. These tables miss some clones; where compared with another copy, unresolved V genes account for less than half of the shortfall, and the remainder is unexplained. V, J and clone size were drawn from that table, and D and trimming were deduced from the DNA. The sample table holds under 150,000 clones, of which about 79% were seen once. Roughly 2.5% of the sample comes from the top ten.

The cohort comprised under 700 healthy bone marrow donors. Cohort members were all nominally healthy when sampled, although unrecorded immune exposures were likely present. The donor was CMV seronegative and belonged to the group of around 350 seronegative cohort members. Every donor gave a peripheral blood sample, and the peripheral blood mononuclear cells from that sample were used for TCR beta sequencing. The Qiagen DNeasy Blood Extraction Kit was used to extract genomic DNA from the blood cell samples. The V gene is TRBV11-2 and the J gene is TRBJ2-5; TRBD1 fits 9 bases in the junction. This TCR was sampled from a woman in her late teens or twenties in good health and CMV-seronegative. Sequences were obtained from PBMCs. The nucleotides read TGTGCCAGCAGCTTAGAAGGGGGACAGGGCTCCAGGCAAGCGAGAGAGACCCAGTACTTC. Translated, this gives CASSLEGGQGSRQARETQYF.